This passage covers 10 T cell receptor beta chains from one sample sequenced in a study of shared clonotypes between healthy human individuals. The table came from immunoSEQ multiplex PCR; TCRdb's copy has only in-frame clones and leaves some out. Seen here are over a million clones, approximately 68% observed once, and the top ten hold roughly 1.5%. Sequencing was carried out using memory CD4+ T cells sorted from blood. Subset reported: CD45RA-negative fraction. The receptors here all came from a man between 18 and 29 years old in good health.

This clone has just one count. The chain uses TRBV30 and TRBJ2-1; perhaps TRBD2 as D (5 bases). Germline loops: CDR1 GTSNPN, CDR2 SVGIG (reference sequence). The V end lost 4 bases, the J end lost 8 bases, and 9 bases lay between the germline ends. The CDR3 is made up of 11 amino acids. CDR3 in amino acids: CAWTTRDEQFF. CDR3 nucleotides: TGTGCCTGGACGACGCGGGATGAGCAGTTCTTC. The full variable domain, completed using reference TRBV30 and TRBJ2-1, is SQTIHQWPATLVQPVGSPLSLECTVEGTSNPNLYWYRQAAGRGLQLLFYSVGIGQISSEVPQNLSASRPQDRQFILSSKKLLLSDSGFYLCAWTTRDEQFFGPGTRLTVL.

This clone showed up just a few times. The chain joins TRBV19 to TRBJ1-6; D is undetermined. The V end was cut by 7 bases, the J end by 9 bases, with 19 bases between. The CDR3 spans 15 residues. The germline V gene has CDR1 LNHDA and CDR2 SQIVND (reference sequence). CDR3 sequence reads: CASTPGPRESSPLHF. CDR3 DNA: TGTGCCAGTACCCCCGGACCTCGAGAAAGTTCACCCCTCCACTTT.

V and J are TRBV30 and TRBJ1-2; no clear D gene. The CDR3 consists of 13 residues. Germline assignment: CDR1 GTSNPN and CDR2 SVGIG (reference sequence). The germline V and J ends were trimmed by 5 bases and 1 base, with 11 bases remaining between them. This chain's CDR3 is CAWAGEINYGYTF. As DNA, the CDR3 is TGTGCCTGGGCGGGCGAGATTAACTATGGCTACACCTTC.

The rearrangement links TRBV25-1 to TRBJ2-3, with D unresolved. Looked up from germline, CDR1 is MGHDK and CDR2 is SYGVNS. Trimming pared 3 bases from V and 1 base from J, leaving 8 bases between. The CDR3 extends over 14 amino acids. Here the CDR3 reads CASSDVAGTDTQYF. The CDR3 coding sequence is TGTGCCAGCAGTGACGTAGCTGGCACAGATACGCAGTATTTT.

Ten or more counts support this clone. The V call is TRBV5-4, the J call TRBJ2-1; 8 nucleotides agree with TRBD1. CDR3 size: 15 residues. Per the germline V gene, CDR1 is SGHNT and CDR2 is YYREEE (reference sequence). The trim removed 3 bases at V and 2 bases at J, leaving 4 bases unmatched. The CDR3 DNA reads TGTGCCAGCAGCTCCGACAGGGGTACCTACAATGAGCAGTTCTTC. Translated: CASSSDRGTYNEQFF.

The J gene is TRBJ1-2, the V gene TRBV7-2; perhaps TRBD1 as D (5 bases). The V gene's germline CDR1 is SGHTA and CDR2 FQGNSA. V lost 5 bases to trimming and J lost 8 bases, with 18 bases between them. The CDR3 consists of 14 residues. This CDR3 is CASSLQQGWGGYTF. Here the CDR3 DNA reads TGTGCCAGCAGCCTACAGCAGGGCTGGGGCGGCTACACCTTC.

DNA of the CDR3: TGTGCCAGCAGCCCTCGAGGCAGTACCTACGAGCAGTACTTC. Protein sequence: CASSPRGSTYEQYF. V is TRBV6-5 and J is TRBJ2-7; no definite D call. Trimming took off 6 bases at V and 2 bases at J, with 14 bases between the two ends. CDR3 length equals 14 residues. Germline V gene lookup returns CDR1 MNHEY and CDR2 SVGAGI.

This chain uses TRBV5-1 with TRBJ2-5; possible D gene TRBD1, 6 bases. CDR3 size: 14 residues. Germline loops: CDR1 SGHRS, CDR2 YFSETQ. Trimming took off 4 bases at V and 5 bases at J, with 15 bases between the two ends. The CDR3 sequence is CASSQSQGRETQYF. In nucleotides, the CDR3 is TGCGCCAGCAGCCAATCACAGGGCAGGGAGACCCAGTACTTC. Full variable domain (rest looked up from reference TRBV5-1 and TRBJ2-5): KAGVTQTPRYLIKTRGQQVTLSCSPISGHRSVSWYQQTPGQGLQFLFEYFSETQRNKGNFPGRFSGRQFSNSRSEMNVSTLELGDSALYLCASSQSQGRETQYFGPGTRLLVL.

The rearrangement uses TRBV18 and TRBJ1-5; 8 nucleotides match TRBD1. The V gene's germline CDR1 is KGHSH and CDR2 LQKENI. V lost 3 bases, J lost 0 bases, and 4 bases stayed unmatched. The CDR3 runs 16 residues. The CDR3 loop reads CASSPLDRDSNQPQHF. DNA of the CDR3: TGTGCCAGCTCACCTCTGGACAGGGATAGCAATCAGCCCCAGCATTTT. Drawing the rest from reference TRBV18 and TRBJ1-5, the complete variable domain is NAGVMQNPRHLVRRRGQEARLRCSPMKGHSHVYWYRQLPEEGLKFMVYLQKENIIDESGMPKERFSAEFPKEGPSILRIQQVVRGDSAAYFCASSPLDRDSNQPQHFGDGTRLSIL.

The gene calls are TRBV27 and TRBJ1-5, with D possibly matching TRBD1 (6 bases). Trimming stripped 0 bases from V and 11 bases from J, with 17 bases between. The germline gives CDR1 MNHEY, CDR2 SMNVEV (reference sequence). CDR3 length equals 15 residues. This CDR3 reads CASSLSGQQRVAQHF. The CDR3 DNA is TGTGCCAGCAGTTTATCCGGACAGCAAAGAGTGGCCCAGCATTTT.